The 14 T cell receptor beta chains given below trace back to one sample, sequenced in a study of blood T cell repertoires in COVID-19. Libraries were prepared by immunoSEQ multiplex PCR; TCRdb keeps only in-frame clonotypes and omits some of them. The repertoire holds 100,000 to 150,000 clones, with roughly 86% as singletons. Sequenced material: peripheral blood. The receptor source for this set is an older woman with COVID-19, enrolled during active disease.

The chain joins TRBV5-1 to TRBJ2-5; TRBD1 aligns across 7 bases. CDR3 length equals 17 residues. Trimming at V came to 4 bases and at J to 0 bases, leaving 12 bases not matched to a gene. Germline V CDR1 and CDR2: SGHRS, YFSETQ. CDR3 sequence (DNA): TGCGCCAGCAGCAGGGGACAGACGTACGGAAACCAAGAGACCCAGTACTTC. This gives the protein CASSRGQTYGNQETQYF. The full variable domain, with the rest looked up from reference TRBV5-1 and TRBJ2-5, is KAGVTQTPRYLIKTRGQQVTLSCSPISGHRSVSWYQQTPGQGLQFLFEYFSETQRNKGNFPGRFSGRQFSNSRSEMNVSTLELGDSALYLCASSRGQTYGNQETQYFGPGTRLLVL.

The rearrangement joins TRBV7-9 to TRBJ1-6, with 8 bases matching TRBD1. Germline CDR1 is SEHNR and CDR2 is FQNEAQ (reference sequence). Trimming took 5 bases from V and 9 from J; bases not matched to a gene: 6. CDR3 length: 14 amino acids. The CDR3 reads CASSPRGLSSPLHF. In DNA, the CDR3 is TGTGCCAGCAGCCCCAGGGGGCTCAGTTCACCCCTCCACTTT.

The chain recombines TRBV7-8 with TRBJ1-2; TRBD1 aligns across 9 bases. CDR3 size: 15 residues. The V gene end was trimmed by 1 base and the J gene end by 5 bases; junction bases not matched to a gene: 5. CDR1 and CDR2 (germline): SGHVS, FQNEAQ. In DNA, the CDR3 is TGTGCCAGCAGCTTAGAGGGACAGGGCGGGTATGGCTACACCTTC. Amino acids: CASSLEGQGGYGYTF. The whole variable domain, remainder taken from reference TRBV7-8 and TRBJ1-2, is GAGVSQSPRYKVAKRGQDVALRCDPISGHVSLFWYQQALGQGPEFLTYFQNEAQLDKSGLPSDRFFAERPEGSVSTLKIQRTQQEDSAVYLCASSLEGQGGYGYTFGSGTRLTVV.

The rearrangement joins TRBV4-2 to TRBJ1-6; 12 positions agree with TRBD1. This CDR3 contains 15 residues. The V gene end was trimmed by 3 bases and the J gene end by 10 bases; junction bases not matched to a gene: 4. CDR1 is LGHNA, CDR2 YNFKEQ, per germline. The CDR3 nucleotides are TGTGCCAGCAGCCAGGGGGACAGGGGGCGGTCACCCCTCCACTTT. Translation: CASSQGDRGRSPLHF.

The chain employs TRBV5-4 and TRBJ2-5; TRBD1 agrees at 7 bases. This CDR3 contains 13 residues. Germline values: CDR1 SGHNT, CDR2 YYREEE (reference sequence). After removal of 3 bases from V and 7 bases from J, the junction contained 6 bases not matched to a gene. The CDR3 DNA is TGTGCCAGCAGCTGGGACAGTCGCGGGACCCAGTACTTC. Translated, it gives CASSWDSRGTQYF.

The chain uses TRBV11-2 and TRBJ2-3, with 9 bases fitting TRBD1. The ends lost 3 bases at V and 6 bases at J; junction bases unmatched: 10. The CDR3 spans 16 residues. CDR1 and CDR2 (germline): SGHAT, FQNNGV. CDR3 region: CASSFGQGLRRDTQYF. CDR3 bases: TGTGCCAGCAGCTTCGGACAGGGGCTGCGGAGGGATACGCAGTATTTT. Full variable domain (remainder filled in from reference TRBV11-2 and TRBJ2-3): EAGVAQSPRYKIIEKRQSVAFWCNPISGHATLYWYQQILGQGPKLLIQFQNNGVVDDSQLPKDRFSAERLKGVDSTLKIQPAKLEDSAVYLCASSFGQGLRRDTQYFGPGTRLTVL.

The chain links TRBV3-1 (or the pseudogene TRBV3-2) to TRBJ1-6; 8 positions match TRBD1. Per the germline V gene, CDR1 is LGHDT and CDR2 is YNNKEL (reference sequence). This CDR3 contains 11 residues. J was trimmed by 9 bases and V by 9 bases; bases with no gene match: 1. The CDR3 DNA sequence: TGTGCCAGACAGGGGGGTTCACCCCTCCACTTT. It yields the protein CARQGGSPLHF.

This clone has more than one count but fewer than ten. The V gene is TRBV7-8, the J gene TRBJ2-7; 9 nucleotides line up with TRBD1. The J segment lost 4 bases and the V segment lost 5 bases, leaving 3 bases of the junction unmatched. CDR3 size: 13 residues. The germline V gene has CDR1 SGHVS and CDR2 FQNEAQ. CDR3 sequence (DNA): TGTGCCAGCAGCCCCGGGACAGGGTACGAGCAGTACTTC. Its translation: CASSPGTGYEQYF.

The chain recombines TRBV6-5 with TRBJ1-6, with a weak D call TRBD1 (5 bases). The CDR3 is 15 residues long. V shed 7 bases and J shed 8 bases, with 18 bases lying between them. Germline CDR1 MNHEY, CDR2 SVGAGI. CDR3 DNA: TGTGCCAGCAACCTGGGGGGTGACAGACATTCACCCCTCCACTTT. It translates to CASNLGGDRHSPLHF.

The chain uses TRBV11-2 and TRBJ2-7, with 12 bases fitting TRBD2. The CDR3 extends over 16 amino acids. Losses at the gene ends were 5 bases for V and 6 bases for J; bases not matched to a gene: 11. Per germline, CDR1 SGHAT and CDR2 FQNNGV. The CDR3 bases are TGTGCCAGCAGCCTAAATCCCCTAGCGGGAGGGGGCGAGCAGTACTTC. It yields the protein CASSLNPLAGGGEQYF.

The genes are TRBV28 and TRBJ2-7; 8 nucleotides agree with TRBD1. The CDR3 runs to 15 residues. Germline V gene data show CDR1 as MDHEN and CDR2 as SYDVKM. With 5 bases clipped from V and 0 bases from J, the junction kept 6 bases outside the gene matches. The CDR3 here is CASSNGQGDSYEQYF. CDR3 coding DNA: TGTGCCAGCAGTAATGGACAGGGAGACTCCTACGAGCAGTACTTC.

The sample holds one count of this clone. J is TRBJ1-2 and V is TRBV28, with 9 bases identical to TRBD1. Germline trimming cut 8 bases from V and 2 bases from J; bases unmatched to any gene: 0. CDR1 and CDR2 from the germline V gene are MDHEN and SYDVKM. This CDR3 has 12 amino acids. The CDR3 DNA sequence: TGTGCCAGCGGGACAGGGAACTATGGCTACACCTTC. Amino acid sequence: CASGTGNYGYTF.

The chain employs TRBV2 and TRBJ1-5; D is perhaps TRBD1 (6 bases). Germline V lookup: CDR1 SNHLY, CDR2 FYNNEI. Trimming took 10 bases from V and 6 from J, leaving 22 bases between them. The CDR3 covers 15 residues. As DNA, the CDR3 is TGTGCCACAAACCCTAACCGGGACACGGGTCAGCCCCAGCATTTT. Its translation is CATNPNRDTGQPQHF.

CDR3 DNA sequence: TGTGCCAGCAGGGTTTACAGAGACGGAGAGACCCAGTACTTC. Protein: CASRVYRDGETQYF. The chain joins TRBV6-5 to TRBJ2-5, with D uncertain. The CDR3 has 14 residues. Germline CDR1 is MNHEY and CDR2 is SVGAGI. Deletions cut 6 bases from V and 4 bases from J, with 15 bases between.